A selection of T cell receptor beta chains follows, all from one sample in a study of blood T cell repertoires in COVID-19. Repertoires were generated with immunoSEQ multiplex PCR, while TCRdb's copy carries only in-frame clones and drops some. This sample has almost 90,000 clones, with around 90% found just once. Sequences were obtained from peripheral blood. The receptors shown here come from a man aged 18 to 30 with COVID-19, enrolled during active disease. CDR3s include the opening cysteine and the closing phenylalanine or tryptophan. A D gene is named only where the DNA matches it firmly. Clone size appears in some rows only: once, few, many, or a class for an expanded clone.

NA | TRBJ1-2 | TRBV7-9 | NA | TGTGCCAGCAGCTTAGTACAGGCTATGTATGGCTACACCTTC | CASSLVQAMYGYTF
NA | TRBJ2-3 | TRBV10-3 | NA | TGTGCCAGCAAGGGAGCAGATACGCAGTATTTT | CASKGADTQYF
NA | TRBJ2-2 | TRBV7-9 | NA | TGTGCCAGCAGCTTAGGCACGGCGAACACCGGGGAGCTGTTTTTT | CASSLGTANTGELFF
NA | TRBJ2-1 | TRBV2 | NA | TGTGCCAGTTTACCGGGTCGGAATGAGCAGTTCTTC | CASLPGRNEQFF
TRBD2 | TRBJ2-7 | TRBV2 | once | TGTGCCAGCAGGACTAGCCCAGCCTACGAGCAGTACTTC | CASRTSPAYEQYF
NA | TRBJ1-4 | TRBV6-5 | once | TGTGCCAGCAGTTACTCGGGGGCCGATAATGAAAAACTGTTTTTT | CASSYSGADNEKLFF
NA | TRBJ1-1 | TRBV24-1 | NA | TGTGCCACCAGCCCCCGGGGCGGGGACACTGAAGCTTTCTTT | CATSPRGGDTEAFF
NA | TRBJ2-7 | TRBV7-2 | NA | TGTGCCAGCAGCTTCCGACAGTCCTACGAGCAGTACTTC | CASSFRQSYEQYF
TRBD2 | TRBJ2-1 | TRBV3-1/TRBV3-2 | NA | TGTGCCAGCAGCCAAGATTCGGCTAGCGGGAGGCGGGCCGAGCAGTTCTTC | CASSQDSASGRRAEQFF
NA | TRBJ2-3 | TRBV25-1 | NA | TGTGCCAGCACCGGTCCCTCGGCCAGGGATACGCAGTATTTT | CASTGPSARDTQYF
NA | TRBJ2-7 | TRBV27 | once | TGTGCTGCGGGCCCAGGGGCTCCCTACGAGCAGTACTTC | CAAGPGAPYEQYF
TRBD2 | TRBJ2-5 | TRBV6-2/TRBV6-3 | NA | TGTGCCAGCAGTTTGCTGGGACTAGCCGGGGAGACCCAGTACTTC | CASSLLGLAGETQYF
TRBD2 | TRBJ2-2 | TRBV10-1 | NA | TGCGCCAGCAGTGAGTCAGGACTAGCGGGGGCCACCGGGGAGCTGTTTTTT | CASSESGLAGATGELFF
TRBD1 | TRBJ2-7 | TRBV11-2 | NA | TGTGCCAGCAGCTTACTTCAGGGGGCGAATAGTGAGCAGTACTTC | CASSLLQGANSEQYF
TRBD1 | TRBJ1-1 | TRBV10-2 | NA | TGCGCCAGCAGTGAGGGAGGGACAGCGGAGACCTTAAACACTGAAGCTTTCTTT | CASSEGGTAETLNTEAFF
TRBD2 | TRBJ2-1 | TRBV9 | NA | TGTGCCAGCAGCCCTCGGACTAGCGGGTACAATGAGCAGTTCTTC | CASSPRTSGYNEQFF
TRBD1 | TRBJ1-5 | TRBV19 | NA | TGTGCCAGTACAACCGGACAGGGAAGAAGCAATCAGCCCCAGCATTTT | CASTTGQGRSNQPQHF
TRBD1 | TRBJ1-2 | TRBV5-4 | NA | TGTGCCAGCAGCATCCCGGGACAGGGACGCGGCTACACCTTC | CASSIPGQGRGYTF
NA | TRBJ1-1 | TRBV21-1 | NA | TGTGCCAGCTTTAGGACAAACACTGAAGCTTTCTTT | CASFRTNTEAFF
TRBD1 | TRBJ1-1 | TRBV5-4 | NA | TGTGCCAGCAGCTTGGACAGGGGGGAATCTGAAGCTTTCTTT | CASSLDRGESEAFF
TRBD2 | TRBJ2-7 | TRBV11-2 | once | TGTGCCAGCAGCTCGATACTAGCGGGAGGGCGCTACGAGCAGTACTTC | CASSSILAGGRYEQYF
NA | TRBJ2-7 | TRBV28 | once | TGTGCCAGCAGTCTTTACAGCTCTGGTAGGCTCGAGCAGTACTTC | CASSLYSSGRLEQYF
TRBD1 | TRBJ1-2 | TRBV9 | large | TGTGCCAGCAGCCCCCAGGTACAGGGGAACTATGGCTACACCTTC | CASSPQVQGNYGYTF
TRBD1 | TRBJ2-7 | TRBV4-1 | NA | TGCGCCAGCAGCCAAGGCCCAGGGACAGGGGGTTACGAGCAGTACTTC | CASSQGPGTGGYEQYF
TRBD2 | TRBJ2-7 | TRBV9 | NA | TGTGCCAGCAGCGTAGCTACGGGGGGGCCCTACGAGCAGTACTTC | CASSVATGGPYEQYF
NA | TRBJ2-7 | TRBV12-2 | few | TGTGCAAGTCGCTATCGACCCAAAGGGACTGAAAAATCCTACGAGCAGTACTTC | CASRYRPKGTEKSYEQYF
NA | TRBJ2-7 | TRBV12-3/TRBV12-4 | once | TGTGCCAGCAGTTTGTCGGTGTACGAGCAGTACTTC | CASSLSVYEQYF
TRBD2 | TRBJ2-1 | TRBV9 | once | TGTGCCAGCAGCGTGGGAGGGGCGTCCTACAATGAGCAGTTCTTC | CASSVGGASYNEQFF
TRBD2 | TRBJ2-7 | TRBV2 | NA | TGTGCCAGCAGGAAAGCGGGGGGCTCCTACGAGCAGTACTTC | CASRKAGGSYEQYF
NA | TRBJ1-1 | TRBV6-5 | NA | TGTGCTACAAAGGGAGAGGGGAACACTGAAGCTTTCTTT | CATKGEGNTEAFF
TRBD2 | TRBJ2-7 | TRBV28 | NA | TGTGCCAGCACCTCTCAGTGGAGCGGGAGCGGAGACGAGCAGTACTTC | CASTSQWSGSGDEQYF
NA | TRBJ1-2 | TRBV5-6 | few | TGTGCCAGCAGCTTGGGTGCAGGGATGTATGGCTACACCTTC | CASSLGAGMYGYTF
TRBD2 | TRBJ2-1 | TRBV14 | NA | TGTGCCAGCAGCCAAGCGGCTAGCGGGAGCCGTTACAATGAGCAGTTCTTC | CASSQAASGSRYNEQFF
NA | TRBJ2-1 | TRBV5-1 | NA | TGCGCCAGCAGCCTCCAGGGGGGACTCTACAATGAGCAGTTCTTC | CASSLQGGLYNEQFF
TRBD1 | TRBJ1-1 | TRBV5-1 | many | TGCGCCAGCAGCCCGACAGGGAGGACTGAAGCTTTCTTT | CASSPTGRTEAFF
TRBD1 | TRBJ1-5 | TRBV9 | NA | TGTGCCAGCAGCGTGGGGACAGAGTTCTACCATAGCAATCAGCCCCAGCATTTT | CASSVGTEFYHSNQPQHF
TRBD1 | TRBJ1-6 | TRBV30 | NA | TGTGCCTGGCGACAGGGTTTCAATTCACCCCTCCACTTT | CAWRQGFNSPLHF
TRBD1 | TRBJ2-7 | TRBV11-2 | NA | TGTGCCAGCAGACGAATCCGGGACAGGGGGACCGAGCAGTACTTC | CASRRIRDRGTEQYF
NA | TRBJ2-3 | TRBV6-1 | NA | TGTGCCAGCAGTGAAGGTGGGAGTCTCACAGATACGCAGTATTTT | CASSEGGSLTDTQYF
NA | TRBJ1-5 | TRBV10-1 | NA | TGCGCCAGCAGTGATGGACACGGGAATCAGCCCCAGCATTTT | CASSDGHGNQPQHF